The 27 T cell receptor beta chains below come from one sample, sequenced in a study of blood T cell repertoires in COVID-19. Generated by immunoSEQ multiplex PCR, the TCRdb table keeps only in-frame clones and is missing some. The table lists some 340,000 clones, over 90% of them singletons. Sequencing was performed on PBMCs or T cells enriched from blood (not recorded which). All receptors come from a woman in her 30s who had been exposed to COVID-19.

This clone was detected once. V is TRBV6-5 and J is TRBJ2-7; TRBD1 aligns across 7 bases. CDR3 length: 15 residues. V lost 4 bases to trimming and J lost 3 bases; unmatched junction nucleotides: 9. Per germline, CDR1 MNHEY and CDR2 SVGAGI. CDR3 loop: CASSFSRTGYYEQYF. As DNA, the CDR3 is TGTGCCAGCAGTTTCTCTCGGACAGGCTACTACGAGCAGTACTTC.

For the CDR3, the DNA is TGTGCCAGCACGATGGGAGGAGCCGGCAACTATGGCTACACCTTC. This sequence encodes CASTMGGAGNYGYTF. The chain combines TRBV9 with TRBJ1-2, with D hard to call. V was shortened by 6 bases and J by 2 bases, with 17 bases between the two germline ends. The CDR3 is 15 residues long. Per germline, CDR1 SGDLS and CDR2 YYNGEE. The full variable domain, in which reference TRBV9 and TRBJ1-2 provide the parts outside the CDR3, is DSGVTQTPKHLITATGQRVTLRCSPRSGDLSVYWYQQSLDQGLQFLIQYYNGEERAKGNILERFSAQQFPDLHSELNLSSLELGDSALYFCASTMGGAGNYGYTFGSGTRLTVV.

The chain carries TRBV9 and TRBJ1-3; D is perhaps TRBD1 (5 bases). The CDR3 contains 15 residues. The germline V and J ends were trimmed by 0 bases and 4 bases, with 11 bases remaining between them. The germline V gene encodes CDR1 SGDLS and CDR2 YYNGEE. The CDR3 region has the DNA TGTGCCAGCAGCGTAGCAGCAGGGCCCGGAAACACCATATATTTT. Translating it yields CASSVAAGPGNTIYF.

The chain links TRBV29-1 to TRBJ1-3; 11 bases match TRBD1. CDR3 length equals 12 residues. J was trimmed by 7 bases and V by 4 bases; bases with no gene match: 0. Germline V gene sequence: CDR1 SQVTM, CDR2 ANQGSEA. The CDR3 DNA follows: TGCAGCGTTGGGACAGGGGGCAACACCATATATTTT. Its translation: CSVGTGGNTIYF. Based on the CDR3 plus reference TRBV29-1 and TRBJ1-3, the full variable domain is SAVISQKPSRDICQRGTSLTIQCQVDSQVTMMFWYRQQPGQSLTLIATANQGSEATYESGFVIDKFPISRPNLTFSTLTVSNMSPEDSSIYLCSVGTGGNTIYFGEGSWLTVV.

This chain joins TRBV19 and TRBJ1-1, with D possibly being TRBD1 (5 bases). The CDR3 is made up of 14 amino acids. The germline CDR1 and CDR2 sequences are LNHDA and SQIVND (reference sequence). V lost 6 bases, J lost 4 bases, and 15 bases lay in between. The CDR3 bases are TGTGCCAGTAGATTGGGCAGGGTGGCCACTGAAGCTTTCTTT. Residues: CASRLGRVATEAFF.

V usage is TRBV7-3 and J usage is TRBJ1-1; perhaps TRBD1 as D (5 bases). Looked up from germline, CDR1 is SGHTA and CDR2 is FQGTGA. The CDR3 runs to 13 residues. V was cut by 5 bases and J by 0 bases, with 7 bases left in between. CDR3 in amino acids: CASSKGVNTEAFF. In DNA, the CDR3 is TGTGCCAGCAGCAAAGGGGTGAACACTGAAGCTTTCTTT.

The chain is built from TRBV29-1 and TRBJ1-6; TRBD1 aligns across 10 bases. The junction had 8 bases not matched to a gene; V was cut back by 7 bases and J by 2 bases. The CDR3 sequence is 16 residues long. CDR1 is SQVTM, CDR2 ANQGSEA, per germline. CDR3 protein: CSDPRDRGTYNSPLHF. CDR3 nucleotide sequence: TGCAGCGACCCCCGGGACAGGGGCACCTATAATTCACCCCTCCACTTT.

The count of this clone is one. The chain is built from TRBV19 and TRBJ1-4; maybe TRBD1 (5 bases). Germline V lookup: CDR1 LNHDA, CDR2 SQIVND (reference sequence). V was clipped by 5 bases and J by 8 bases, with 15 bases between them. The CDR3 runs to 14 residues. The CDR3 bases are TGTGCCAGTAGTCTCGGGGGAATTAGAGAAAAACTGTTTTTT. It codes for CASSLGGIREKLFF.

The chain couples TRBV18 to TRBJ2-2; 10 nucleotides line up with TRBD1. CDR1 is KGHSH, CDR2 LQKENI, per germline. V lost 5 bases to trimming and J lost 4 bases; unmatched junction nucleotides: 7. This CDR3 contains 16 residues. The CDR3 DNA is TGTGCCAGCTCAGACAGGGGGCGGCTTGGCACCGGGGAGCTGTTTTTT. This encodes CASSDRGRLGTGELFF.

The V gene is TRBV5-4, the J gene TRBJ1-2, with TRBD1 identical over 7 bases. The CDR3 extends over 12 amino acids. The germline gives CDR1 SGHNT, CDR2 YYREEE (reference sequence). Losses at the gene ends were 4 bases for V and 14 bases for J; bases not matched to a gene: 11. The CDR3 DNA reads as TGTGCCAGCAGCCCCCGGGACAGATCTAAAACCTTC. This codes for CASSPRDRSKTF.

A single count supports this clone. The chain employs TRBV6-5 and TRBJ2-7, with TRBD1 identical over 8 bases. J lost 3 bases, V lost 6 bases, and 7 bases had no gene match. This CDR3 comprises 14 residues. The V gene's germline CDR1 is MNHEY and CDR2 SVGAGI. CDR3 residues: CASRGQAIFYEQYF. CDR3 coding DNA: TGTGCCAGCAGGGGACAGGCGATCTTCTACGAGCAGTACTTC.

The gene calls are TRBV7-9 and TRBJ1-2; D ambiguous. Deletions cut 5 bases from V and 3 bases from J, with 10 bases between. From germline, CDR1 is SEHNR and CDR2 FQNEAQ (reference sequence). This CDR3 spans 13 amino acids. The DNA of the CDR3 is TGTGCCAGCAGCCCCCCCTCTCACTATGGCTACACCTTC. Its protein is CASSPPSHYGYTF.

CDR3 nucleotides: TGTGCCACCTACAGGGTCGGTGGAAACACCATATATTTT. It encodes CATYRVGGNTIYF. The V gene is TRBV5-6, the J gene TRBJ1-3; maybe TRBD1 (6 bases). CDR1 and CDR2 from the germline V gene are SGHDT and YYEEEE. Deletions cut 9 bases from V and 3 bases from J, with 13 bases between. This CDR3 has 13 amino acids. Complete variable domain (other parts from reference TRBV5-6 and TRBJ1-3): DAGVTQSPTHLIKTRGQQVTLRCSPKSGHDTVSWYQQALGQGPQFIFQYYEEEERQRGNFPDRFSGHQFPNYSSELNVNALLLGDSALYLCATYRVGGNTIYFGEGSWLTVV.

The chain uses TRBV20-1 and TRBJ2-3; 9 bases map to TRBD2. The V gene's germline CDR1 is DFQATT and CDR2 SNEGSKA (reference sequence). V lost 3 bases to trimming and J lost 0 bases; unmatched junction nucleotides: 4. The CDR3 runs to 15 residues. DNA of the CDR3: TGCAGTGCTAGTCCCACTAGCGGGAGCACAGATACGCAGTATTTT. This gives the protein CSASPTSGSTDTQYF.

This chain links TRBV7-2 with TRBJ2-6; 8 bases are shared with TRBD1. J gave up 1 base and V 3 bases, and 5 bases lay outside the gene matches. Germline lookup yields CDR1 SGHTA and CDR2 FQGNSA. The CDR3 consists of 17 residues. This CDR3 is CASSFQGTGSGANVLTF. CDR3 sequence (DNA): TGTGCCAGCAGCTTCCAGGGGACAGGTTCTGGGGCCAACGTCCTGACTTTC.

The rearrangement uses TRBV3-1 (or the pseudogene TRBV3-2) and TRBJ2-3, with 11 bases that match TRBD2. CDR3 length: 14 residues. Germline V gene sequence: CDR1 LGHDT, CDR2 YNNKEL (reference sequence). V shed 4 bases, J shed 7 bases, and the junction held 4 bases outside the gene matches. In nucleotides, the CDR3 is TGTGCCAGCAGCCTGACTAGCGGGACCAATACGCAGTATTTT. It translates to CASSLTSGTNTQYF.

As regards this clone: Other DNA sequences of this sample code for an identical CDR3. DNA of the CDR3: TGCGCCAGCAGCCAAAGCCCAGGGGATTCCTATGGCTACACCTTC. Its protein product is CASSQSPGDSYGYTF. The chain is built from TRBV4-3 and TRBJ1-2; perhaps TRBD1 as D (6 bases). The CDR3 totals 15 residues. Looked up from germline, CDR1 is LGHNA and CDR2 is YSLEER. Deletions cut 2 bases from V and 4 bases from J, with 14 bases between.

V usage is TRBV5-1 and J usage is TRBJ2-3; D may be TRBD2 (6 bases). CDR1 SGHRS and CDR2 YFSETQ come from the germline V gene. This CDR3 contains 14 residues. The germline V and J ends were trimmed by 0 bases and 6 bases, with 11 bases remaining between them. The CDR3 sequence is CASSLGEAVDTQYF. Here the CDR3 DNA reads TGCGCCAGCAGCTTGGGGGAGGCGGTCGATACGCAGTATTTT.

The rearrangement links TRBV2 to TRBJ1-1, with D uncertain. This CDR3 is built from 13 residues. The germline CDR1 and CDR2 sequences are SNHLY and FYNNEI. V was cut by 1 base and J by 11 bases, with 14 bases left in between. CDR3 sequence (DNA): TGTGCCAGCAGTGAAGGGGGTGGACTTCGTGCTTTCTTT. Protein sequence: CASSEGGGLRAFF.

This clone was recorded only once. This chain connects TRBV7-2 to TRBJ2-5; 8 positions match TRBD2. The V gene's germline CDR1 is SGHTA and CDR2 FQGNSA. The CDR3 is 13 residues long. J gave up 5 bases and V 5 bases, and 4 bases lay outside the gene matches. This CDR3 is CASSRGGIETQYF. For the CDR3, the DNA is TGTGCCAGCAGCCGCGGGGGGATCGAGACCCAGTACTTC.

V and J are TRBV7-4 and TRBJ1-5; 7 nucleotides match TRBD1. With 1 base clipped from V and 7 bases from J, the junction kept 4 bases outside the gene matches. Germline V CDR1 and CDR2: SGHVT, SQSDAQ. The CDR3 is 14 amino acids. CDR3 sequence: CASSLGGGGQPQHF. The DNA of the CDR3 is TGTGCCAGCAGCTTAGGAGGGGGCGGCCAGCCCCAGCATTTT.

For the CDR3, the DNA is TGTGCCAGTAGTATTCTACGGGTAAACTATGGCTACACCTTC. Translating gives CASSILRVNYGYTF. The chain carries TRBV19 and TRBJ1-2; no definite D call. The CDR3 has 14 residues. V gave up 3 bases and J gave up 2 bases, with 10 bases separating them. Germline CDR1 and CDR2: LNHDA and SQIVND (reference sequence).

The rearrangement links TRBV5-1 to TRBJ2-5; D is unclear. Between the trimmed V and J ends, which lost 5 bases and 4 bases, there was a span of 9 bases. The germline V gene encodes CDR1 SGHRS and CDR2 YFSETQ. This CDR3 spans 12 amino acids. This CDR3 is CASRDLAETQYF. In DNA, the CDR3 is TGCGCCAGCAGAGATTTAGCAGAGACCCAGTACTTC.

This rearrangement joins TRBV5-1 to TRBJ2-3; D call uncertain. This CDR3 has 13 amino acids. Germline V gene sequence: CDR1 SGHRS, CDR2 YFSETQ. The V and J ends lost 3 bases and 3 bases respectively, with 8 bases between them. DNA for the CDR3: TGCGCCAGCAGCTCTATAATGACAGATACGCAGTATTTT. It translates to CASSSIMTDTQYF.

This chain joins TRBV6-2 or TRBV6-3 and TRBJ1-2; D not certain. The V gene's germline CDR1 is MNHEY and CDR2 SVGEGT. V lost 2 bases and J 4 bases, leaving 17 bases between the germline ends. The length of the CDR3 is 16 residues. The DNA of the CDR3 is TGTGCCAGCAGTTACCCGCCGTGGAGGGTGAGCTATGGCTACACCTTC. Translated: CASSYPPWRVSYGYTF.

V is TRBV11-3 and J is TRBJ2-2; the match to TRBD1 covers 11 bases. CDR1 SGHNT and CDR2 YENEEA come from the germline V gene. The J segment lost 4 bases and the V segment lost 5 bases, leaving 6 bases of the junction unmatched. The CDR3 has 16 amino acids. CDR3 region: CASSTRTGGLTGELFF. CDR3 DNA sequence: TGTGCCAGCAGCACACGGACAGGGGGCCTCACCGGGGAGCTGTTTTTT.

The chain employs TRBV19 and TRBJ1-1; 7 bases are a match to TRBD1. The junction had 8 bases not matched to a gene; V was cut back by 4 bases and J by 6 bases. This CDR3 region has 14 residues. The germline V gene encodes CDR1 LNHDA and CDR2 SQIVND (reference sequence). CDR3 loop: CASSTRQGVPEAFF. The CDR3, as DNA: TGTGCCAGTAGTACCCGACAGGGAGTACCTGAAGCTTTCTTT.